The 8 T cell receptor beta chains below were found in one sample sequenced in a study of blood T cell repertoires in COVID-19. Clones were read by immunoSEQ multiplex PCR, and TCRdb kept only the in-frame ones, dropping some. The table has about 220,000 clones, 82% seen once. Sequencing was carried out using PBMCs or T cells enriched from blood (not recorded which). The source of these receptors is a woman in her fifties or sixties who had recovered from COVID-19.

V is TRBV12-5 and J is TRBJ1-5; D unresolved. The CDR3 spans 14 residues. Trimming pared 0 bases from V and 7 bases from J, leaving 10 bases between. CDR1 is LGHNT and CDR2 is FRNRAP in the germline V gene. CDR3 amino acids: CASGLVSGSQPQHF. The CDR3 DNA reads TGTGCTAGTGGTTTGGTATCGGGGTCGCAGCCCCAGCATTTT.

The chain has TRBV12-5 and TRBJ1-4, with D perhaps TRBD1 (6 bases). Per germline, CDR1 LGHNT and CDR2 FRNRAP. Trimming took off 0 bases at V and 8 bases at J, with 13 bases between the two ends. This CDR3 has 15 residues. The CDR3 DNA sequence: TGTGCTAGTGGTTTGGTAGGCAGGGGTAGAGAAAAACTGTTTTTT. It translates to CASGLVGRGREKLFF.

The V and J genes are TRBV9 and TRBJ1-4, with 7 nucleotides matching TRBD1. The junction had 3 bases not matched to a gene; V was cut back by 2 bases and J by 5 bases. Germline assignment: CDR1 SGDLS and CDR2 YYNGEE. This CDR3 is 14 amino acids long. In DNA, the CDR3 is TGTGCCAGCAGCGTGGGGACAGTAAATGAAAAACTGTTTTTT. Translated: CASSVGTVNEKLFF.

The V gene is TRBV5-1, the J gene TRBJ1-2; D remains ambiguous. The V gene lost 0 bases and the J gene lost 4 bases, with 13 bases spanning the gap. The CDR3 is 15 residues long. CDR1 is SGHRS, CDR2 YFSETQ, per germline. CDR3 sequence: CASSLGGSLGYGYTF. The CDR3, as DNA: TGCGCCAGCAGCTTGGGAGGTTCCCTAGGCTATGGCTACACCTTC.

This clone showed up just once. CDR3 loop: CASRDRENQPQHF. The DNA of the CDR3 is TGTGCCAGCAGAGACAGGGAGAATCAGCCCCAGCATTTT. This chain links TRBV6-5 with TRBJ1-5; 7 nucleotides line up with TRBD1. The CDR3 runs to 13 residues. The germline CDR1 and CDR2 sequences are MNHEY and SVGAGI. Germline trimming cut 6 bases from V and 4 bases from J; bases unmatched to any gene: 3.

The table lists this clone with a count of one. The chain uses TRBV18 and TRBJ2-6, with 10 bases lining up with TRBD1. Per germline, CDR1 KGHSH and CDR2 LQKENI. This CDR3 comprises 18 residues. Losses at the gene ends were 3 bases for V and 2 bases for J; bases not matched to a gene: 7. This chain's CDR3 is CASSPRGQGNAGANVLTF. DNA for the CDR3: TGTGCCAGCTCACCCCGGGGACAGGGGAACGCTGGGGCCAACGTCCTGACTTTC.

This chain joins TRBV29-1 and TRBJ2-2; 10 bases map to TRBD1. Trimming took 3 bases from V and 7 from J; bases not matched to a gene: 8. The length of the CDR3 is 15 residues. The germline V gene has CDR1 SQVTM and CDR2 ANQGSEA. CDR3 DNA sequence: TGCAGCGTTGACCTGGGACAGGGGTCCGGCGGGGAGCTGTTTTTT. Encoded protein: CSVDLGQGSGGELFF.

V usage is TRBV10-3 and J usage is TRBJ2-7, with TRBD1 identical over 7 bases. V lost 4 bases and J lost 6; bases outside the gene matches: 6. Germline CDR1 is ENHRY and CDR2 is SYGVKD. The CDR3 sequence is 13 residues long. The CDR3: CAISGRQGTEQYF. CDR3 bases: TGTGCCATCAGTGGACGACAGGGCACCGAGCAGTACTTC.